This T cell receptor (beta chain) was observed in a study of identical twins. V lost 5 bases and J 0 bases, leaving 11 bases between the germline ends. The CDR3 runs 13 residues. CDR1 is DFQATT, CDR2 SNEGSKA, per germline (reference sequence). With no exceptions, donors were healthy Caucasians. Using its own MiXCR run on the 5' RACE reads, TCRdb lists one record per CDR3 protein. The sample includes approximately 210,000 distinct CDR3 sequences, roughly 15% of them seen just once. This sample also belongs to another study, concerning T cells expressing NK-cell markers.

The V and J genes are TRBV20-1 and TRBJ2-7, with D perhaps matching TRBD2 (6 bases). This TCR was recovered from a woman younger than 30 in good health. The sequenced sample was CD8+ T cells sorted from blood. The CDR3 nucleotides read TGCAGTGCTGCCGGGGACTTCTCCTACGAGCAGTACTTC. Protein: CSAAGDFSYEQYF.